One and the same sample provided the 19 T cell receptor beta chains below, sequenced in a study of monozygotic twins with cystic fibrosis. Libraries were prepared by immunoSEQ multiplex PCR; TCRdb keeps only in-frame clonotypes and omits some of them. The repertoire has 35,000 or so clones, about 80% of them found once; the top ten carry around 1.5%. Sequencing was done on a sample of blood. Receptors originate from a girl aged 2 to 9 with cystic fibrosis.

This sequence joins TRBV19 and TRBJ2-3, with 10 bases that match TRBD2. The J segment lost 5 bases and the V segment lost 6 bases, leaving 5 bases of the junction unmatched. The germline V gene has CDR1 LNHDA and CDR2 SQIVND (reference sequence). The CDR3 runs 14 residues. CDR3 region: CASSTSGVGDTQYF. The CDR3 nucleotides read TGTGCCAGTAGCACTAGCGGGGTTGGAGATACGCAGTATTTT.

DNA of the CDR3: TGTGCCAGCAGACCTCCCGGGAGGGGGGGAGAGCAGTACTTC. Protein: CASRPPGRGGEQYF. The rearrangement links TRBV6-5 to TRBJ2-7; 8 bases line up with TRBD2. Germline CDR1 is MNHEY and CDR2 is SVGAGI. This CDR3 comprises 14 residues. V was clipped by 6 bases and J by 7 bases; unmatched bases: 11.

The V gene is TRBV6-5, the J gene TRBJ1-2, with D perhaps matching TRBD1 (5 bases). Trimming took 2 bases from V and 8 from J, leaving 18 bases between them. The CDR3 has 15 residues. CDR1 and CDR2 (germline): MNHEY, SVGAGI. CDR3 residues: CASSYTPDTGEGYTF. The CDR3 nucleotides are TGTGCCAGCAGTTACACTCCCGACACGGGGGAGGGCTACACCTTC.

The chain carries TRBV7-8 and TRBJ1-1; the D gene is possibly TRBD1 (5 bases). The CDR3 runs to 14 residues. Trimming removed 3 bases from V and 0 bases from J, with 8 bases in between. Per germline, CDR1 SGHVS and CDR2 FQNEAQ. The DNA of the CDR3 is TGTGCCAGCAGCTTGGGGGTTTTGAACACTGAAGCTTTCTTT. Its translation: CASSLGVLNTEAFF.

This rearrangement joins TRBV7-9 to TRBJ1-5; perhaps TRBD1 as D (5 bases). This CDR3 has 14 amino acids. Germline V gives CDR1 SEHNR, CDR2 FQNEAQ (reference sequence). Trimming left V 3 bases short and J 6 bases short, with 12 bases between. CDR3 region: CASSLGQGIQPQHF. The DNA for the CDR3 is TGTGCCAGCAGCTTGGGGCAGGGCATTCAGCCCCAGCATTTT. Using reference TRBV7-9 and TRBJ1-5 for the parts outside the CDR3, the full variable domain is DTGVSQNPRHKITKRGQNVTFRCDPISEHNRLYWYRQTLGQGPEFLTYFQNEAQLEKSRLLSDRFSAERPKGSFSTLEIQRTEQGDSAMYLCASSLGQGIQPQHFGDGTRLSIL.

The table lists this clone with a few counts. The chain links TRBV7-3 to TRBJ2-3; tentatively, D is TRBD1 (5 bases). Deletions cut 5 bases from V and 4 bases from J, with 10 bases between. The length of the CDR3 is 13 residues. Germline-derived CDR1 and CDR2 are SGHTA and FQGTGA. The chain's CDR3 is CASSPPGSDTQYF. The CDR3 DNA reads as TGTGCCAGCAGCCCCCCAGGGTCAGATACGCAGTATTTT. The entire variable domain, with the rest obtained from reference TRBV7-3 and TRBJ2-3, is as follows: GAGVSQTPSNKVTEKGKYVELRCDPISGHTALYWYRQSLGQGPEFLIYFQGTGAADDSGLPNDRFFAVRPEGSVSTLKIQRTERGDSAVYLCASSPPGSDTQYFGPGTRLTVL.

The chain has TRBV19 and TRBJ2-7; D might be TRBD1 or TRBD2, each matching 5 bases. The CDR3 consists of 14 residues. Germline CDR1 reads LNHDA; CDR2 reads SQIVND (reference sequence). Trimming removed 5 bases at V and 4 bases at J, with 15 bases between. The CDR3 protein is CASSVGPGGYEQYF. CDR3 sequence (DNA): TGTGCCAGTAGTGTGGGACCCGGCGGGTACGAGCAGTACTTC.

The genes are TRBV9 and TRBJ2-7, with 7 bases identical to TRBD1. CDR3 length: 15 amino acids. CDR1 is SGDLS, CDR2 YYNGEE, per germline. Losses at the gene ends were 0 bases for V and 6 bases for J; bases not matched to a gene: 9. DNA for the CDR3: TGTGCCAGCAGCGTAGGCCCACAGGGGACGGGCGAGCAGTACTTC. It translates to CASSVGPQGTGEQYF.

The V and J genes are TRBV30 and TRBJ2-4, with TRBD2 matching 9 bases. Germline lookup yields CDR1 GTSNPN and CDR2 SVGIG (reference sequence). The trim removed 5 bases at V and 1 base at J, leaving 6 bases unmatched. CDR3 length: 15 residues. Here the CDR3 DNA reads TGTGCCTGGGTAAGCGGGGGGATGGCCAAAAACATTCAGTACTTC. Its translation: CAWVSGGMAKNIQYF.

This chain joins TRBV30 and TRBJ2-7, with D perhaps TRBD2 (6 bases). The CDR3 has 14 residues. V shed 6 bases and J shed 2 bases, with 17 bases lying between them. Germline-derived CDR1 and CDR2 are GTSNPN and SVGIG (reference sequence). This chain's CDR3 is CACQFGGIPYEQYF. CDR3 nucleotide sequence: TGTGCCTGTCAATTTGGCGGGATTCCCTACGAGCAGTACTTC. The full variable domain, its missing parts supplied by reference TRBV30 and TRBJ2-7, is SQTIHQWPATLVQPVGSPLSLECTVEGTSNPNLYWYRQAAGRGLQLLFYSVGIGQISSEVPQNLSASRPQDRQFILSSKKLLLSDSGFYLCACQFGGIPYEQYFGPGTRLTVT.

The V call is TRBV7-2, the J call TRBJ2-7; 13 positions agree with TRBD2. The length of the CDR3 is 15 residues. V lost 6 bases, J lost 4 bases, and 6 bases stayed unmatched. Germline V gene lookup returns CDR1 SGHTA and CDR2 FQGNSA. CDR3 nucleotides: TGTGCCAGCAGGCCGAGGACTAGCGGGGGTTACGAGCAGTACTTC. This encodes CASRPRTSGGYEQYF.

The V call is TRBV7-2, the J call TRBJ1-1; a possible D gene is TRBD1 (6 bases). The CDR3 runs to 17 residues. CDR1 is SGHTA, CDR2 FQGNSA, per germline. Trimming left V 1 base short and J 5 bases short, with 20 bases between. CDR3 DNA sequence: TGTGCCAGCAGCTTAGGGATGGGGGCGGGCTATGGGACTGAAGCTTTCTTT. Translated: CASSLGMGAGYGTEAFF.

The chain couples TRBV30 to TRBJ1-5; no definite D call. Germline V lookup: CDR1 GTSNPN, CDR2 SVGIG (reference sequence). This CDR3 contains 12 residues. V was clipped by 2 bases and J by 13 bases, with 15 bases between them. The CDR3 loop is CAWSLSPSSQHF. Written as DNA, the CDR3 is TGTGCCTGGAGTCTTTCCCCCTCTTCTCAGCATTTT.

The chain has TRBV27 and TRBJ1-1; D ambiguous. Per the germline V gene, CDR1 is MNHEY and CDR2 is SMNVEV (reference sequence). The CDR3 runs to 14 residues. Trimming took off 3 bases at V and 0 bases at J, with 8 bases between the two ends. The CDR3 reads CASSLSLMNTEAFF. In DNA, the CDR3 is TGTGCCAGCAGTTTGTCGTTAATGAACACTGAAGCTTTCTTT.

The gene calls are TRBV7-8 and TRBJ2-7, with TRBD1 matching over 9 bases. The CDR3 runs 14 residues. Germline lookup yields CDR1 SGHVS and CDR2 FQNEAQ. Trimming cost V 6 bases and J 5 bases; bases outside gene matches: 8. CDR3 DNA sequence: TGTGCCAGCAGACCCGGGAGGACAGGGGACGAGCAGTACTTC. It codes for CASRPGRTGDEQYF.

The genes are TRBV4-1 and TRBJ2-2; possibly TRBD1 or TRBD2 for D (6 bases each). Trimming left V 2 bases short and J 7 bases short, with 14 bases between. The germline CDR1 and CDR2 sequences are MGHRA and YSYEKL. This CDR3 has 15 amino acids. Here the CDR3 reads CASSQLGGSDGELFF. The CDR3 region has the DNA TGCGCCAGCAGCCAACTAGGGGGGTCCGACGGGGAGCTGTTTTTT.

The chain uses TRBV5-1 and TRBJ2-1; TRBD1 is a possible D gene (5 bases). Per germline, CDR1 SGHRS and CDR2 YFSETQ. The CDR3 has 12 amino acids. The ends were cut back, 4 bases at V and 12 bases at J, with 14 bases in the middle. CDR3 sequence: CASSLSFQGQFF. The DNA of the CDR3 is TGCGCCAGCAGCCTCTCTTTCCAGGGGCAGTTCTTC.

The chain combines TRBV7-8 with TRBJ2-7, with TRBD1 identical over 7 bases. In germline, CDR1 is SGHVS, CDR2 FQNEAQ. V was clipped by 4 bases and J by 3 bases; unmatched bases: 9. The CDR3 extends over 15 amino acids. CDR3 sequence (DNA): TGTGCCAGCAGCTCAGCGACAGGGTCACACTACGAGCAGTACTTC. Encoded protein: CASSSATGSHYEQYF.

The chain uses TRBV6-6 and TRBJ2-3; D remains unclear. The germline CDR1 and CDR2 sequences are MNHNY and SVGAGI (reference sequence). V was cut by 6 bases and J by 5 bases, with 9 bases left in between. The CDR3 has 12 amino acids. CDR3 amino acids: CASSQSGDTQYF. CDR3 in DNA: TGTGCCAGCAGCCAAAGTGGAGATACGCAGTATTTT.